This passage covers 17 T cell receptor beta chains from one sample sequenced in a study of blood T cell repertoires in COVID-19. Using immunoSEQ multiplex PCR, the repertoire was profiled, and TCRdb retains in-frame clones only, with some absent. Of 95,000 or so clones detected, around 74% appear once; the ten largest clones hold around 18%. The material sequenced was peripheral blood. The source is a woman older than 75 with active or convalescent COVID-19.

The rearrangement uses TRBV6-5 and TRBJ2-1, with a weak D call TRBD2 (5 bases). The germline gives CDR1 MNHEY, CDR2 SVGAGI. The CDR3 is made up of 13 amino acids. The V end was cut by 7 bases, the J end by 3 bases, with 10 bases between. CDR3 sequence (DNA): TGTGCCAGCACCGAGGGTAGCTACAATGAGCAGTTCTTC. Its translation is CASTEGSYNEQFF.

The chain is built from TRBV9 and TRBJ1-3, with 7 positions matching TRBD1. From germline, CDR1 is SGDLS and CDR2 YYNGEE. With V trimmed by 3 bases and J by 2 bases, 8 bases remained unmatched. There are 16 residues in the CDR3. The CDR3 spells CASSAPRGTTGNTIYF. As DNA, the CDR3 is TGTGCCAGCAGCGCGCCCAGGGGGACGACTGGAAACACCATATATTTT.

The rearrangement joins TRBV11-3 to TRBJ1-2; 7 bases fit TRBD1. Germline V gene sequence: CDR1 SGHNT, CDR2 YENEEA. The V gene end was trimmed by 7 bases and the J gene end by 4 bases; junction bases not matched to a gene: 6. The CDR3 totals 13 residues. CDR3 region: CASTTGTAYGYTF. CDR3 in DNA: TGTGCCAGCACCACCGGGACAGCCTATGGCTACACCTTC.

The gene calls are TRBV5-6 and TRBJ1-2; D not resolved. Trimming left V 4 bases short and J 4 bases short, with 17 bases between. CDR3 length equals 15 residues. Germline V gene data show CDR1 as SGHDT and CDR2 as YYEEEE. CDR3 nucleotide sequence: TGTGCCAGCAGCCCGGGAGAATTTACCCCCTATGGCTACACCTTC. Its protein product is CASSPGEFTPYGYTF.

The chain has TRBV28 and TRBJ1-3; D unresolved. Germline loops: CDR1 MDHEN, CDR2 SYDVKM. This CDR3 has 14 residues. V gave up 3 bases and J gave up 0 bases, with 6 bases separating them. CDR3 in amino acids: CASSFELSGNTIYF. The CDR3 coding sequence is TGTGCCAGCAGTTTTGAACTCTCTGGAAACACCATATATTTT.

CDR3 sequence (DNA): TGTGCCAGCAGTTTAGGAGGGACGGCAAACTATGGCTACACCTTC. Amino acid sequence: CASSLGGTANYGYTF. This sequence joins TRBV28 and TRBJ1-2, with D possibly matching TRBD1 (5 bases). This CDR3 is built from 15 residues. Germline V gives CDR1 MDHEN, CDR2 SYDVKM. V was trimmed by 2 bases and J by 2 bases, leaving 12 bases between them.

The CDR3 region is CASSPGRNHNYGYTF. CDR3 sequence (DNA): TGTGCCAGCTCCCCAGGGCGAAATCATAACTATGGCTACACCTTC. The V and J genes are TRBV18 and TRBJ1-2; possibly TRBD1 for D (5 bases). CDR1 and CDR2 from the germline V gene are KGHSH and LQKENI. V dropped 6 bases and J dropped 1 base, with 15 bases sitting between them. The CDR3 loop spans 15 amino acids. Using reference TRBV18 and TRBJ1-2 for the parts outside the CDR3, the full variable domain is NAGVMQNPRHLVRRRGQEARLRCSPMKGHSHVYWYRQLPEEGLKFMVYLQKENIIDESGMPKERFSAEFPKEGPSILRIQQVVRGDSAAYFCASSPGRNHNYGYTFGSGTRLTVV.

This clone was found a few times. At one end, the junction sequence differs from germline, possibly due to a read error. The CDR3 DNA follows: TGTGCCAGCAGCTCCGCCGGCAGGGAAGACACTGAAGCTTTCTTT. Translated, it gives CASSSAGREDTEAFF. The chain is built from TRBV5-1 and TRBJ1-1; maybe TRBD1 (5 bases). The CDR3 loop spans 15 amino acids. Germline-derived CDR1 and CDR2 are SGHRS and YFSETQ.

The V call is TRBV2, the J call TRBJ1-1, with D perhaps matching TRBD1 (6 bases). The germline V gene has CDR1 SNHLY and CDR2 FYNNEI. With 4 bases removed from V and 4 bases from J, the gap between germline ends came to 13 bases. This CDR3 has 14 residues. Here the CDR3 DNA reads TGTGCCAGCAGTGTATTGGGGGCATCCACTGAAGCTTTCTTT. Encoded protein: CASSVLGASTEAFF.

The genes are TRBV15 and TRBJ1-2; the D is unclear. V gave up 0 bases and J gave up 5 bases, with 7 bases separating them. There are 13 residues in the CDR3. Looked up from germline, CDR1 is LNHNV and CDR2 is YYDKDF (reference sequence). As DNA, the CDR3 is TGTGCCACCAGCAGAGAGGGAGGTTATGGCTACACCTTC. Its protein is CATSREGGYGYTF.

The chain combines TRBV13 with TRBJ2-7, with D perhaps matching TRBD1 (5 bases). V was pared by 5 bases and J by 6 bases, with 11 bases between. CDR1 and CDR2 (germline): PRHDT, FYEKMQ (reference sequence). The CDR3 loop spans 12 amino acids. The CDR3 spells CASSPPRGEQYF. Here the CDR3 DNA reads TGTGCCAGCAGCCCTCCTAGGGGCGAGCAGTACTTC.

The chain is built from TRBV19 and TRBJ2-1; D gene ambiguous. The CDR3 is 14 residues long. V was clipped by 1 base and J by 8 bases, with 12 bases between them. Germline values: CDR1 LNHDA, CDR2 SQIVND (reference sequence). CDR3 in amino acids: CASSIVLPPHEQFF. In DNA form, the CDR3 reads TGTGCCAGTAGTATAGTACTACCTCCTCATGAGCAGTTCTTC.

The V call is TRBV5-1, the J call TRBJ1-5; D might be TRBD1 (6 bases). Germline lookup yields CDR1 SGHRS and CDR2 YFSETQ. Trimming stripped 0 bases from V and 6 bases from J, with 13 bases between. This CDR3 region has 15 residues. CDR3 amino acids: CASSLAGGQAQPQHF. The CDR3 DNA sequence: TGCGCCAGCAGCTTGGCCGGGGGGCAGGCTCAGCCCCAGCATTTT. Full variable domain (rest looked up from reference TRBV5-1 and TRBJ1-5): KAGVTQTPRYLIKTRGQQVTLSCSPISGHRSVSWYQQTPGQGLQFLFEYFSETQRNKGNFPGRFSGRQFSNSRSEMNVSTLELGDSALYLCASSLAGGQAQPQHFGDGTRLSIL.

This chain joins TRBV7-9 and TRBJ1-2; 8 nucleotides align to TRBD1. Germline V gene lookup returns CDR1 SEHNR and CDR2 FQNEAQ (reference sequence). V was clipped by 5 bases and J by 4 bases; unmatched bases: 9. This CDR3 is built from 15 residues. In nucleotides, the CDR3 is TGTGCCAGCAGCAACGGACAGGGTATGGCCTATGGCTACACCTTC. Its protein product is CASSNGQGMAYGYTF. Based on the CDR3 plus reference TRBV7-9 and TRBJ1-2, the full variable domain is DTGVSQNPRHKITKRGQNVTFRCDPISEHNRLYWYRQTLGQGPEFLTYFQNEAQLEKSRLLSDRFSAERPKGSFSTLEIQRTEQGDSAMYLCASSNGQGMAYGYTFGSGTRLTVV.

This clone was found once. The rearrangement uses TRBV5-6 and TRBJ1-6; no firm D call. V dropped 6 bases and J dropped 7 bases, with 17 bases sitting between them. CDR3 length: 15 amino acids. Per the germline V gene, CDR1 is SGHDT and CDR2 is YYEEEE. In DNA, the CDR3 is TGTGCCAGCAACCCGAGGAGTGCGGGGAATTCACCCCTCCACTTT. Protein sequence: CASNPRSAGNSPLHF.

DNA for the CDR3: TGTGCCAGTAGAGGAACAGGAAACAATGAGCAGTTCTTC. It specifies CASRGTGNNEQFF. The V and J genes are TRBV19 and TRBJ2-1, with a possible D match to TRBD1 (5 bases). CDR1 is LNHDA, CDR2 SQIVND, per germline (reference sequence). The V end lost 6 bases, the J end lost 5 bases, and 11 bases lay between the germline ends. This CDR3 comprises 13 residues.

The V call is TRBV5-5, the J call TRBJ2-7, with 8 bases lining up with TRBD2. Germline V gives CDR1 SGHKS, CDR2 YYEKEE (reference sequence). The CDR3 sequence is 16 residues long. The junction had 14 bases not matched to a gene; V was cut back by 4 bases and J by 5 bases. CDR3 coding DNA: TGTGCCAGCAGCGGCCAGACTACGGCGGGAGGACACGAGCAGTACTTC. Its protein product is CASSGQTTAGGHEQYF.